This is a list of T cell receptor beta chains from one sample in a study of pediatric ulcerative colitis. This table comes from immunoSEQ multiplex PCR, and its TCRdb copy is limited to in-frame clones, with some not included. This sample has about 15,000 clones, with around 90% found just once. The specimen sequenced was blood. These TCRs come from a boy between 5 and 17 years old with moderate ulcerative colitis. Each CDR3 is given with its conserved first and last residue. Fields, in order: J gene, clone size, D gene, V gene, CDR3 protein, CDR3 DNA. A D gene is named only where the DNA matches it firmly. Clone size is not always given. Where it is, it says once, few, many or a class for expanded clones.

J gene: TRBJ1-1
clone size: .
D gene: TRBD1
V gene: TRBV4-1
CDR3 protein: CASSHRQGDTEAFF
CDR3 DNA: TGCGCCAGCAGCCATAGACAGGGGGACACTGAAGCTTTCTTT

J gene: TRBJ2-3
clone size: once
D gene: .
V gene: TRBV28
CDR3 protein: CASSLGNTDTQYF
CDR3 DNA: TGTGCCAGCAGTTTGGGGAATACAGATACGCAGTATTTT

J gene: TRBJ2-1
clone size: .
D gene: .
V gene: TRBV7-9
CDR3 protein: CASSFLRYNEQFF
CDR3 DNA: TGTGCCAGCAGCTTCCTGCGGTACAATGAGCAGTTCTTC

J gene: TRBJ2-7
clone size: .
D gene: .
V gene: TRBV21-1
CDR3 protein: CASRTRGEQYF
CDR3 DNA: TGTGCCAGCAGGACTAGAGGGGAGCAGTACTTC

J gene: TRBJ1-2
clone size: few
D gene: .
V gene: TRBV5-4
CDR3 protein: CASSLARGRNYGYTF
CDR3 DNA: TGTGCCAGCAGCTTGGCCCGGGGGAGAAACTATGGCTACACCTTC

J gene: TRBJ2-2
clone size: .
D gene: .
V gene: TRBV30
CDR3 protein: CAWSGRGRGGELFF
CDR3 DNA: TGTGCCTGGAGTGGGCGGGGGCGCGGCGGGGAGCTGTTTTTT

J gene: TRBJ1-1
clone size: .
D gene: .
V gene: TRBV13
CDR3 protein: CASSLGHFTEAFF
CDR3 DNA: TGTGCCAGCAGCTTAGGCCATTTCACTGAAGCTTTCTTT

J gene: TRBJ2-1
clone size: .
D gene: .
V gene: TRBV5-4
CDR3 protein: CASTVESSYNEQFF
CDR3 DNA: TGTGCCAGCACCGTCGAAAGCTCCTACAATGAGCAGTTCTTC

J gene: TRBJ2-7
clone size: .
D gene: .
V gene: TRBV7-9
CDR3 protein: CASSLVNGDEQYF
CDR3 DNA: TGTGCCAGCAGCTTAGTAAATGGGGACGAGCAGTACTTC

J gene: TRBJ1-5
clone size: once
D gene: TRBD1
V gene: TRBV6-1
CDR3 protein: CASRGGTGEATPQHF
CDR3 DNA: TGTGCCAGCAGGGGGGGGACAGGGGAGGCGACGCCCCAGCATTTT

J gene: TRBJ1-2
clone size: .
D gene: TRBD1
V gene: TRBV30
CDR3 protein: CAWSTVVDRGPYGYTF
CDR3 DNA: TGTGCCTGGAGTACTGTAGTAGACAGGGGGCCCTATGGCTACACCTTC

J gene: TRBJ2-5
clone size: .
D gene: .
V gene: TRBV11-2
CDR3 protein: CASSLVFTETQYF
CDR3 DNA: TGTGCCAGCAGCTTAGTGTTTACGGAGACCCAGTACTTC

J gene: TRBJ2-1
clone size: .
D gene: TRBD2
V gene: TRBV5-1
CDR3 protein: CASSLVVGSGSYEQFF
CDR3 DNA: TGCGCCAGCAGCTTGGTGGTGGGTAGCGGGAGCTATGAGCAGTTCTTC

J gene: TRBJ2-7
clone size: .
D gene: .
V gene: TRBV5-6
CDR3 protein: CASSWVGGKNEQYF
CDR3 DNA: TGTGCCAGCAGTTGGGTGGGAGGCAAGAACGAGCAGTACTTC

J gene: TRBJ2-7
clone size: .
D gene: TRBD2
V gene: TRBV27
CDR3 protein: CASSFMTSGTYEQYF
CDR3 DNA: TGTGCCAGCAGTTTCATGACTAGCGGGACCTACGAGCAGTACTTC

J gene: TRBJ1-2
clone size: .
D gene: TRBD1
V gene: TRBV7-2
CDR3 protein: CASSLGQGVFYGYTF
CDR3 DNA: TGTGCCAGCAGCTTAGGACAGGGGGTTTTCTACGGCTACACCTTC

J gene: TRBJ1-2
clone size: .
D gene: TRBD1
V gene: TRBV28
CDR3 protein: CASRAPGGKTNYGYTF
CDR3 DNA: TGTGCCAGCAGAGCACCAGGGGGCAAAACTAACTATGGCTACACCTTC

J gene: TRBJ2-3
clone size: .
D gene: TRBD2
V gene: TRBV11-3
CDR3 protein: CASSLGLAGGGDTQYF
CDR3 DNA: TGTGCCAGCAGCTTAGGGCTAGCGGGGGGTGGAGATACGCAGTATTTT

J gene: TRBJ2-7
clone size: .
D gene: .
V gene: TRBV19
CDR3 protein: CASSISGAYEQYF
CDR3 DNA: TGTGCCAGTAGTATATCCGGGGCCTACGAGCAGTACTTC

J gene: TRBJ1-5
clone size: .
D gene: TRBD1
V gene: TRBV28
CDR3 protein: CASSVGTGGRQPQHF
CDR3 DNA: TGTGCCAGCAGTGTAGGGACAGGGGGCCGGCAGCCCCAGCATTTT

J gene: TRBJ1-1
clone size: .
D gene: TRBD1
V gene: TRBV29-1
CDR3 protein: CSVAGTADGNTEAFF
CDR3 DNA: TGCAGCGTTGCCGGGACAGCCGATGGGAACACTGAAGCTTTCTTT

J gene: TRBJ2-7
clone size: .
D gene: .
V gene: TRBV30
CDR3 protein: CAWGDIGGSYEQYF
CDR3 DNA: TGTGCCTGGGGGGACATTGGGGGATCCTACGAGCAGTACTTC

J gene: TRBJ2-3
clone size: .
D gene: .
V gene: TRBV15
CDR3 protein: CATSRGILESTDTQYF
CDR3 DNA: TGTGCCACCAGCAGAGGCATTCTAGAAAGCACAGATACGCAGTATTTT

J gene: TRBJ2-7
clone size: .
D gene: TRBD1
V gene: TRBV7-2
CDR3 protein: CASSLGQGVYEQYF
CDR3 DNA: TGTGCCAGCAGCTTAGGACAGGGCGTATACGAGCAGTACTTC

J gene: TRBJ2-1
clone size: .
D gene: .
V gene: TRBV30
CDR3 protein: CAWSGQNNEQFF
CDR3 DNA: TGTGCCTGGAGTGGCCAGAACAATGAGCAGTTCTTC

J gene: TRBJ2-1
clone size: .
D gene: .
V gene: TRBV7-9
CDR3 protein: CASSLGRDFPNLPYNEQFF
CDR3 DNA: TGTGCCAGCAGCTTAGGCCGGGACTTTCCGAATCTACCCTACAATGAGCAGTTCTTC

J gene: TRBJ2-4
clone size: .
D gene: TRBD1
V gene: TRBV29-1
CDR3 protein: CSTSGAGGNQNIQYF
CDR3 DNA: TGCAGCACCTCGGGGGCAGGGGGCAACCAAAACATTCAGTACTTC

J gene: TRBJ2-1
clone size: .
D gene: TRBD2
V gene: TRBV10-2
CDR3 protein: CASRFDIAGGLDEQFF
CDR3 DNA: TGCGCCAGCAGATTTGATATAGCGGGGGGGCTGGATGAGCAGTTCTTC

J gene: TRBJ1-2
clone size: .
D gene: .
V gene: TRBV4-1
CDR3 protein: CASSLVGSANYGYTF
CDR3 DNA: TGCGCCAGCAGCCTGGTGGGCTCAGCTAACTATGGCTACACCTTC

J gene: TRBJ2-3
clone size: .
D gene: TRBD2
V gene: TRBV4-3
CDR3 protein: CASSQDMWLAGAADTQYF
CDR3 DNA: TGCGCCAGCAGCCAAGATATGTGGCTAGCGGGTGCCGCAGATACGCAGTATTTT

J gene: TRBJ2-1
clone size: .
D gene: .
V gene: TRBV5-4
CDR3 protein: CASSLETGNEQFF
CDR3 DNA: TGTGCCAGCAGCTTGGAAACAGGGAATGAGCAGTTCTTC